This T cell receptor (beta chain) is drawn from a study of cytomegalovirus exposure and HLA in healthy donors. From germline, CDR1 is LNHDA and CDR2 SQIVND (reference sequence). J lost 3 bases, V lost 1 base, and 4 bases had no gene match. CDR3 length equals 15 residues. The PCR employed 60 Vbeta primers together with 13 Jbeta primers. Libraries were prepared by immunoSEQ multiplex PCR; TCRdb keeps only in-frame clonotypes and omits some of them. The sample data list 100,000 to 150,000 clones. The study's findings and limits: Earlier results showed most TCR beta V segments being productive about 87% or about 30% of the time. By HLA locus, TCR association rates varied in a later analysis, with DRB1 showing the most and HLA-C the fewest. Presence/absence analyses took donor sequencing depth as roughly uniform. A classifier reportedly called cytomegalovirus status with high sensitivity and specificity.

For this clone: The antigen is undetermined.

The TCR sequence derives from a man between 25 and 39 years old in good health and CMV-seronegative. Sequences were obtained from PBMCs. The chain links TRBV19 to TRBJ1-2; 8 bases are a match to TRBD1. This CDR3 reads CASSIGETGDYGYTF. CDR3 DNA: TGTGCCAGTAGTATAGGGGAGACAGGGGACTATGGCTACACCTTC.